This paragraph covers one T cell receptor beta chain sequence. Reverse transcription of 0.5 to 1 ug RNA was performed with random hexamers. Each CDR3 protein gets one entry after TCRdb re-called the immunoSEQ multiplex PCR reads with MiXCR. The sample contains under 150,000 distinct CDR3 sequences, nearly 97% of which appear only once. Negative isolation was applied to CD8+ and CD4+ T cells, and FACS enrichment was applied to TEMRA cells. These data belong to a study of CD8 T cells in Susac syndrome. CDR1 and CDR2 (germline): MDHEN, SYDVKM. The CDR3 has 14 amino acids. Trimming removed 4 bases at V and 11 bases at J, with 20 bases between.

The TCR comes from a human donor with Susac syndrome. The V and J genes are TRBV28 and TRBJ1-1; possible D gene TRBD1, 6 bases. Sequences were obtained from CD4+ T cells from PBMCs. Written as DNA, the CDR3 is TGTGCCAGCAGTTCCGCAGGGGCCGGGGTGTTGGCTTTCTTT. Translating it yields CASSSAGAGVLAFF.